Here is one TCR beta chain with its context. These data come from a study of PD-L1 blockade in urothelial cancer. Study overall: When blood samples were assessed, the median T cell count was some 150,000.

Repertoires were generated with immunoSEQ multiplex PCR, while TCRdb's copy carries only in-frame clones and drops some. The sample shows 100,000 or so clones, approximately 86% of them seen only once. V gave up 6 bases and J gave up 1 base; unmatched junction bases: 4. This CDR3 contains 14 residues. Germline CDR1 is ENHRY and CDR2 is SYGVKD. The TCR comes from a man aged 45 to 65 with urothelial cancer. V is TRBV10-3 and J is TRBJ2-7, with 9 positions matching TRBD1. The sequenced sample was PBMCs, obtained around atezolizumab (anti-PD-L1) treatment. CDR3 nucleotide sequence: TGTGCCATCAGGGTACAGGGGGCGTCCTACGAGCAGTACTTC. Its protein product is CAIRVQGASYEQYF.